Listed here are 6 T cell receptor beta chains from one sample, sequenced in a study of shared clonotypes between healthy human individuals. Using immunoSEQ multiplex PCR, the repertoire was profiled, and TCRdb retains in-frame clones only, with some absent. The sample records around 1.1 million clones, 75% to 85% being singletons. The sequenced sample consisted of memory CD4+ T cells from PBMCs. Documented subset: CD45RA-negative fraction. Receptor source: a man younger than 35 in good health. Some clones in this sample may be carry-over from other donors' samples.

The sample holds a few counts of this clone. This chain connects TRBV7-2 to TRBJ1-2; D remains unclear. CDR1 and CDR2 from the germline V gene are SGHTA and FQGNSA. Trimming removed 1 base at V and 5 bases at J, with 8 bases between. The CDR3 sequence is 13 residues long. The CDR3 DNA is TGTGCCAGCAGCTTAGGGTTCTTGTATGGCTACACCTTC. Encoded protein: CASSLGFLYGYTF.

The chain recombines TRBV5-4 with TRBJ2-5, with D perhaps matching TRBD2 (5 bases). Germline CDR1 SGHNT, CDR2 YYREEE (reference sequence). The CDR3 covers 14 residues. The V end lost 4 bases, the J end lost 5 bases, and 15 bases lay between the germline ends. CDR3 coding DNA: TGTGCCAGCAGCCGGGATCGGGGTCGGGAGACCCAGTACTTC. Amino acid sequence: CASSRDRGRETQYF.

The chain has TRBV4-1 and TRBJ2-1; 14 bases fit TRBD2. The CDR3 has 17 residues. The ends lost 1 base at V and 8 bases at J; junction bases unmatched: 7. CDR1 is MGHRA and CDR2 is YSYEKL in the germline V gene. The CDR3 DNA sequence: TGCGCCAGCAGCCAAGGATGGCGACTAGCGGGAGGGTATGAGCAGTTCTTC. Its translation is CASSQGWRLAGGYEQFF.

This chain uses TRBV7-2 with TRBJ2-5; 8 bases map to TRBD2. CDR3 length: 19 residues. Looked up from germline, CDR1 is SGHTA and CDR2 is FQGNSA. With 0 bases clipped from V and 5 bases from J, the junction kept 17 bases outside the gene matches. The CDR3 here is CASSLALGSGRRDGETQYF. CDR3 nucleotide sequence: TGTGCCAGCAGCTTAGCCTTAGGAAGCGGGAGACGGGACGGGGAGACCCAGTACTTC.

The rearrangement links TRBV5-1 to TRBJ2-7; D unresolved. V was shortened by 3 bases and J by 2 bases, with 12 bases between the two germline ends. From germline, CDR1 is SGHRS and CDR2 YFSETQ. This CDR3 is built from 14 residues. The DNA for the CDR3 is TGCGCCAGCAGCTACTCCGGAGTCACCTACGAGCAGTACTTC. Encoded protein: CASSYSGVTYEQYF.

For this clone: A far larger clone is one nucleotide away, so this likely arose from a read error. The chain joins TRBV4-2 to TRBJ2-7, with 9 nucleotides matching TRBD1. There are 14 residues in the CDR3. CDR1 is LGHNA and CDR2 is YNFKEQ in the germline V gene. Trimming took 4 bases from V and 4 from J; bases not matched to a gene: 5. CDR3 sequence reads: CASSLGQGGYEQYF. The CDR3 DNA sequence: TGTGCCAGCAGCCTGGGACAGGGCGGGTACGAGCAGTACTTC.